The text below deals with one TCR beta chain. The data were obtained in a study of shared clonotypes between healthy human individuals. The CDR3 is made up of 15 amino acids. V was clipped by 0 bases and J by 6 bases; unmatched bases: 3. The germline CDR1 and CDR2 sequences are SGDLS and YYNGEE. Generated by immunoSEQ multiplex PCR, the TCRdb table keeps only in-frame clones and is missing some. This sample has nearly 500,000 clones, with about 79% found just once. The rearrangement links TRBV9 to TRBJ2-1; 10 nucleotides line up with TRBD2. The sequence came from a woman between 35 and 50 years old in good health. Some clones in this sample may be carry-over from other donors' samples. Sequencing input: PBMCs. CDR3 nucleotides: TGTGCCAGCAGCGTAGAGCCTAGCGGGAGCAATGAGCAGTTCTTC. As protein: CASSVEPSGSNEQFF. Drawing the rest from reference TRBV9 and TRBJ2-1, the complete variable domain is DSGVTQTPKHLITATGQRVTLRCSPRSGDLSVYWYQQSLDQGLQFLIQYYNGEERAKGNILERFSAQQFPDLHSELNLSSLELGDSALYFCASSVEPSGSNEQFFGPGTRLTVL.